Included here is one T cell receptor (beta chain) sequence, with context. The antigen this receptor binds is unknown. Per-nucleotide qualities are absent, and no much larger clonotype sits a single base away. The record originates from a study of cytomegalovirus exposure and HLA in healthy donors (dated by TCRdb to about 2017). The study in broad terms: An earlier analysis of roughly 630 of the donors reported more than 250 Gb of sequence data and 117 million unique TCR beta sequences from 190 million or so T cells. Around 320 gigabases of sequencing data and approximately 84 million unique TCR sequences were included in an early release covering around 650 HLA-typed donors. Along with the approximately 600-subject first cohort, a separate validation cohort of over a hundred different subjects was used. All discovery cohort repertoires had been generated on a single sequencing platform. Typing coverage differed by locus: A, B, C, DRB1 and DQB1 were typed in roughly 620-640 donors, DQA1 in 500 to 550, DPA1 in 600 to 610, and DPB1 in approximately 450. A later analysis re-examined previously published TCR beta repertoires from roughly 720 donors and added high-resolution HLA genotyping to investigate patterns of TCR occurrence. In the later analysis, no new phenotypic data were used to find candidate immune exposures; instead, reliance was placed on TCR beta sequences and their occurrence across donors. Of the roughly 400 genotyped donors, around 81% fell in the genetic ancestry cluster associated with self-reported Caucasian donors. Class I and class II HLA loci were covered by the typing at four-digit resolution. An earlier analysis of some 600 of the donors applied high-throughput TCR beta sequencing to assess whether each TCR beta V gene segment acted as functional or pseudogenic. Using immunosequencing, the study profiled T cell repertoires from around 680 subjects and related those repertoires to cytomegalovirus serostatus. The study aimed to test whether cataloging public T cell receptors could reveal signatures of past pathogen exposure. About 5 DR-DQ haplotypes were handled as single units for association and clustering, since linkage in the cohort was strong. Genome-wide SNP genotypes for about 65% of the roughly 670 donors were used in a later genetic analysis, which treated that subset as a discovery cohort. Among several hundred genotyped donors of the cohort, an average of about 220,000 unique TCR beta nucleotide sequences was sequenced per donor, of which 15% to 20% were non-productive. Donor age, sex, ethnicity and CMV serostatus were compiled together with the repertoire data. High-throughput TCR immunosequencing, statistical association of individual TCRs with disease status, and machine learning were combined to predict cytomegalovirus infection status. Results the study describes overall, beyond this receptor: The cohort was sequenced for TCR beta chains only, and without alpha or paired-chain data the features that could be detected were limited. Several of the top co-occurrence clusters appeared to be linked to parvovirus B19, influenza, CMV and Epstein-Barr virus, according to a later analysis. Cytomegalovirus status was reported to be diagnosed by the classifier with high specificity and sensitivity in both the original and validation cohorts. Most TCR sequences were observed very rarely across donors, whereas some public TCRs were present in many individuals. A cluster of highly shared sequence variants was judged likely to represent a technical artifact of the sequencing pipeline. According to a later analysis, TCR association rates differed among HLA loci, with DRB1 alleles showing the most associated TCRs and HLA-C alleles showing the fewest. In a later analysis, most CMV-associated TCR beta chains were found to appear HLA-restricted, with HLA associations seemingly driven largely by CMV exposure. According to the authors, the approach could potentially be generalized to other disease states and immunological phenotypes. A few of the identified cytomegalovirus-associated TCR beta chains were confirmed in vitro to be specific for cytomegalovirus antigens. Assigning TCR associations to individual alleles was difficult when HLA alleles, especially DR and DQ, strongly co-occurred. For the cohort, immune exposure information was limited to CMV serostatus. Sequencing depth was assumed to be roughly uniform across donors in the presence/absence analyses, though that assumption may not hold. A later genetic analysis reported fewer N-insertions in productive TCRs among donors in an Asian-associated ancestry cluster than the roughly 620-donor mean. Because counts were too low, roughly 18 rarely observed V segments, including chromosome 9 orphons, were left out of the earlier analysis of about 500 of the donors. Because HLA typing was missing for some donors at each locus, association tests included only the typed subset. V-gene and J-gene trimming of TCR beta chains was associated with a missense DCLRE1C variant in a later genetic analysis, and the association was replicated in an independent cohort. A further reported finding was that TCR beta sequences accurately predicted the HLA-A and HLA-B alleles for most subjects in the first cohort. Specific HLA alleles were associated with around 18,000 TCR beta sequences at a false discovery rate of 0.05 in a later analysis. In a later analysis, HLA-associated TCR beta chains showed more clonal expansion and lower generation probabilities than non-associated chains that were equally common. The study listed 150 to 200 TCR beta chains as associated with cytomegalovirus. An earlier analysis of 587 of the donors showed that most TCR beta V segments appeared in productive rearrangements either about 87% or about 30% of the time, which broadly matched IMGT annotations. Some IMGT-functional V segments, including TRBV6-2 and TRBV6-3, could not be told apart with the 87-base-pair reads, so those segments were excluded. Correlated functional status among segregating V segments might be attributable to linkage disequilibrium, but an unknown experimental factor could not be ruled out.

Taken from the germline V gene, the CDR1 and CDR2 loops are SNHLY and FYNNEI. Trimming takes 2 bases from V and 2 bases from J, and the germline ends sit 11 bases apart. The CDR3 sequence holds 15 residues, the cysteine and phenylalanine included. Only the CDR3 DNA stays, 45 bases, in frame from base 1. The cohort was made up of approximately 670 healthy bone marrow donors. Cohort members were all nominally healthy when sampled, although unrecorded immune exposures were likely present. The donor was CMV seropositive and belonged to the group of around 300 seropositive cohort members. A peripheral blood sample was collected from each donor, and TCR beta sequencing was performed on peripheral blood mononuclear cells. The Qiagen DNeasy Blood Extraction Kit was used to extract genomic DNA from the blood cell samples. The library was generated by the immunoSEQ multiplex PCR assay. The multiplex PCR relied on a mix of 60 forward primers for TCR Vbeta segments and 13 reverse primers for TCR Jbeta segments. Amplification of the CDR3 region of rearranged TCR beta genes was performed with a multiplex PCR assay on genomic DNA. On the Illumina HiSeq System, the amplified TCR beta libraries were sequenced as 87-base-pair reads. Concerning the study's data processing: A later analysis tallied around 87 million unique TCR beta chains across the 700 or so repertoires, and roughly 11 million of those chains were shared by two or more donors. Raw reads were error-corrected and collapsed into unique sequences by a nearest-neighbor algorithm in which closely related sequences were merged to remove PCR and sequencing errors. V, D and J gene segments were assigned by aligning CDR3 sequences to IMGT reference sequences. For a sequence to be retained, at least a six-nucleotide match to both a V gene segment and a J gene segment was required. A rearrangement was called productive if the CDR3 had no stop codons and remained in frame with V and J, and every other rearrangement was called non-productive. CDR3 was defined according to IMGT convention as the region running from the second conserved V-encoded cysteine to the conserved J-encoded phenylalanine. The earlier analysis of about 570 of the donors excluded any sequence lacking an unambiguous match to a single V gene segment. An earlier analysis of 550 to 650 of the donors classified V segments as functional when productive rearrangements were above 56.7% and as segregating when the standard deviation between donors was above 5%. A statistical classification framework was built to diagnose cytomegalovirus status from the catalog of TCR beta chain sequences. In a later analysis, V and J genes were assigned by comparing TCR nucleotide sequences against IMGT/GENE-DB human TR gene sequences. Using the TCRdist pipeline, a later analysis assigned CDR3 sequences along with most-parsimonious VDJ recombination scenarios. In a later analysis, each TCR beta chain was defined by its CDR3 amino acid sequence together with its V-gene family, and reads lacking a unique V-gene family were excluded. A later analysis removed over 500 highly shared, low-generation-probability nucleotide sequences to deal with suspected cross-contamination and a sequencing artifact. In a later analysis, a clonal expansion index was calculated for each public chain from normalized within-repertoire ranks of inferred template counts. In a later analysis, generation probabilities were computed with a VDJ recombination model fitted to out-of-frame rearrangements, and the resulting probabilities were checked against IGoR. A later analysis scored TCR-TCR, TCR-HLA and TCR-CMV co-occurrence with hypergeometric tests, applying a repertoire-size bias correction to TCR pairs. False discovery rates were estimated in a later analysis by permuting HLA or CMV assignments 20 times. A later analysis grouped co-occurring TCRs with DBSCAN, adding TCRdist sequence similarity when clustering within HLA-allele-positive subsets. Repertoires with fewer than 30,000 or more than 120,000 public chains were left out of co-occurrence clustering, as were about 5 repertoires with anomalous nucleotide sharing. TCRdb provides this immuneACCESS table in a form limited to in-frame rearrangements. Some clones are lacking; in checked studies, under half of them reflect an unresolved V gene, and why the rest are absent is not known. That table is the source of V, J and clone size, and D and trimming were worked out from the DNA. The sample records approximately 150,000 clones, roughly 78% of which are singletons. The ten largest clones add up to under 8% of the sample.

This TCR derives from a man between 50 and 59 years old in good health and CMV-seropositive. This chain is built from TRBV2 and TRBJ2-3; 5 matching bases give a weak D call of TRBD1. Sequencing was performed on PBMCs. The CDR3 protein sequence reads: CASSERQRYTDTQYF. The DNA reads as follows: TGTGCCAGCAGTGAAAGACAGAGATACACAGATACGCAGTATTTT.